The source of this T cell receptor (beta chain) is a study of radiation and T cells in renal cell carcinoma. Whole-study results and caveats: Pretreatment tumor biopsies were lacking, so baseline clonotypes are unknown. Top tumor clonotypes rose in blood 2 weeks post-radiation, then contracted.

The time point here: baseline pretreatment blood. The treatment is: 15 Gy SBRT to primary tumor, nephrectomy 4 weeks later. Serial blood draws occurred at baseline and 2 and 4 weeks post-SBRT. The patient's renal cell carcinoma had clear cell pathology. Sequencing was performed with immunoSEQ multiplex PCR; in TCRdb, only in-frame clones are kept and a portion is missing. This table holds about 22,000 clones, around 80% found once. The CDR3 has 13 residues. Per germline, CDR1 KGHSH and CDR2 LQKENI. V lost 0 bases and J lost 7, with 10 bases in between. As regards this clone: Its matching antigen is unknown.

The chain has TRBV18 and TRBJ2-7; D not resolved. The material was blood, obtained from a patient whose treatment included radiotherapy and nephrectomy. The source is a man between 60 and 70 years old with renal cell carcinoma. The CDR3 DNA reads as TGTGCCAGCTCACCACCTCGGCCGAGTGAGCAGTACTTC. This codes for CASSPPRPSEQYF.